A single sample gave rise to the 28 T cell receptor beta chains below, sequenced in a study of blood T cell repertoires in COVID-19. Produced via immunoSEQ multiplex PCR; TCRdb's table is partial and in-frame only. The sample holds some 300,000 clones, under 90% seen once. Sequencing used PBMCs or T cells enriched from blood (not recorded which). Receptor source: a young woman who had recovered from COVID-19.

This sequence joins TRBV5-4 and TRBJ2-5; 11 bases match TRBD1. The CDR3 is 14 amino acids. With V trimmed by 5 bases and J by 5 bases, 5 bases remained unmatched. Germline CDR1 is SGHNT and CDR2 is YYREEE (reference sequence). The CDR3, as DNA: TGTGCCAGCAGGGGGACAGGGGGTGGCGAGACCCAGTACTTC. Its protein is CASRGTGGGETQYF.

V and J are TRBV14 and TRBJ2-2; 7 nucleotides line up with TRBD1. The CDR3 totals 17 residues. Losses at the gene ends were 4 bases for V and 3 bases for J; bases not matched to a gene: 11. CDR1 and CDR2 (germline): SGHDN, FVKESK. The DNA for the CDR3 is TGTGCCAGCAGCCCCTCTAGGGGGCTGTCGGACACCGGGGAGCTGTTTTTT. This codes for CASSPSRGLSDTGELFF.

This rearrangement joins TRBV11-2 to TRBJ2-5; 7 nucleotides line up with TRBD1. In germline, CDR1 is SGHAT, CDR2 FQNNGV. With 3 bases clipped from V and 4 bases from J, the junction kept 14 bases outside the gene matches. This CDR3 contains 17 residues. CDR3 region: CASSLKGAGGVRETQYF. The CDR3, as DNA: TGTGCCAGCAGCTTGAAGGGTGCAGGGGGTGTTCGAGAGACCCAGTACTTC.

The V call is TRBV27, the J call TRBJ2-1; 7 bases match TRBD1. Germline assignment: CDR1 MNHEY and CDR2 SMNVEV (reference sequence). With V trimmed by 1 base and J by 0 bases, 6 bases remained unmatched. The CDR3 is made up of 17 amino acids. The CDR3 region is CASSLFGTAVSYNEQFF. For the CDR3, the DNA is TGTGCCAGCAGTTTATTCGGGACAGCGGTCTCCTACAATGAGCAGTTCTTC.

The rearrangement uses TRBV4-1 and TRBJ1-5; TRBD1 is a possible D gene (5 bases). Germline values: CDR1 MGHRA, CDR2 YSYEKL. The CDR3 length is 14 residues. The V end was cut by 11 bases, the J end by 3 bases, with 17 bases between. The CDR3 bases are TGCGCCGGAGGGCCAGGGTCGGACAATCAGCCCCAGCATTTT. Its protein product is CAGGPGSDNQPQHF.

The chain carries TRBV7-9 and TRBJ2-2; D may be TRBD2 (6 bases). With 3 bases removed from V and 7 bases from J, the gap between germline ends came to 9 bases. Germline V CDR1 and CDR2: SEHNR, FQNEAQ (reference sequence). This CDR3 contains 13 residues. The DNA of the CDR3 is TGTGCCAGCAGCTTTGGGGGAGGCGGGGAGCTGTTTTTT. Protein sequence: CASSFGGGGELFF.

V and J are TRBV6-5 and TRBJ2-3; tentatively, D is TRBD2 (5 bases). In germline, CDR1 is MNHEY, CDR2 SVGAGI. The CDR3 has 15 residues. Deletions cut 6 bases from V and 3 bases from J, with 16 bases between. Here the CDR3 DNA reads TGTGCCAGCAGGCCCTGGTTACTAGGGACAGATACGCAGTATTTT. It encodes CASRPWLLGTDTQYF.

The rearrangement links TRBV6-4 to TRBJ2-7; unclear D gene. Per germline, CDR1 MRHNA and CDR2 SNTAGT. The CDR3 consists of 17 residues. Trimming took 5 bases from V and 1 from J, leaving 21 bases between them. CDR3 sequence reads: CASSHLIPPNYSYEQYF. For the CDR3, the DNA is TGTGCCAGCAGTCACCTTATTCCACCGAACTATTCCTACGAGCAGTACTTC.

This chain links TRBV4-2 with TRBJ2-3, with 7 bases that match TRBD2. Germline V gene lookup returns CDR1 LGHNA and CDR2 YNFKEQ. The V gene end was trimmed by 1 base and the J gene end by 1 base; junction bases not matched to a gene: 11. This CDR3 contains 18 residues. CDR3 nucleotides: TGTGCCAGCAGCCAAGCCAACCGGGACTATTGGGGCACAGATACGCAGTATTTT. It codes for CASSQANRDYWGTDTQYF.

The V and J genes are TRBV7-2 and TRBJ1-3; 9 bases agree with TRBD1. The CDR3 covers 18 residues. From germline, CDR1 is SGHTA and CDR2 FQGNSA. V lost 4 bases to trimming and J lost 0 bases; unmatched junction nucleotides: 10. The CDR3 DNA reads as TGTGCCAGCAGCTCAAGTCCCGGGACAGGGCCCTCTGGAAACACCATATATTTT. Its protein product is CASSSSPGTGPSGNTIYF.

This clone was recorded once. The chain carries TRBV7-9 and TRBJ1-2, with 8 bases identical to TRBD1. The CDR3 totals 13 residues. CDR1 is SEHNR and CDR2 is FQNEAQ in the germline V gene (reference sequence). V lost 8 bases and J lost 6; bases outside the gene matches: 8. Here the CDR3 reads CASGQGWEDGYTF. The CDR3 DNA reads as TGTGCCAGCGGACAGGGATGGGAGGATGGCTACACCTTC.

V is TRBV4-2 and J is TRBJ2-3, with 7 bases matching TRBD2. Germline CDR1 and CDR2: LGHNA and YNFKEQ. V was pared by 0 bases and J by 8 bases, with 23 bases of the junction left unmatched. The CDR3 sequence is 20 residues long. For the CDR3, the DNA is TGTGCCAGCAGCCAAGATCCCCTATTTATCCAGGCGGGAGATCAGTCTACGCAGTATTTT. This sequence encodes CASSQDPLFIQAGDQSTQYF.

The chain uses TRBV9 and TRBJ2-1; D gene ambiguous. This CDR3 is 12 amino acids long. Germline V gene lookup returns CDR1 SGDLS and CDR2 YYNGEE. V was pared by 3 bases and J by 3 bases, with 4 bases between. This chain's CDR3 is CASSAIYNEQFF. The CDR3 DNA reads as TGTGCCAGCAGCGCTATCTACAATGAGCAGTTCTTC. The full variable domain, its missing parts supplied by reference TRBV9 and TRBJ2-1, is DSGVTQTPKHLITATGQRVTLRCSPRSGDLSVYWYQQSLDQGLQFLIQYYNGEERAKGNILERFSAQQFPDLHSELNLSSLELGDSALYFCASSAIYNEQFFGPGTRLTVL.

The V and J genes are TRBV11-3 and TRBJ2-2; D not resolved. The CDR3 is made up of 15 amino acids. The ends were cut back, 3 bases at V and 1 base at J, with 9 bases in the middle. Germline V gives CDR1 SGHNT, CDR2 YENEEA. CDR3 sequence (DNA): TGTGCCAGCAGCTTTCGAGCAGGGAACACCGGGGAGCTGTTTTTT. Encoded protein: CASSFRAGNTGELFF. Filled out from reference TRBV11-3 and TRBJ2-2, the complete variable domain reads EAGVVQSPRYKIIEKKQPVAFWCNPISGHNTLYWYLQNLGQGPELLIRYENEEAVDDSQLPKDRFSAERLKGVDSTLKIQPAELGDSAVYLCASSFRAGNTGELFFGEGSRLTVL.

This clone has just one count. This chain uses TRBV13 with TRBJ1-1; 8 bases align to TRBD1. The CDR3 has 17 residues. Germline lookup yields CDR1 PRHDT and CDR2 FYEKMQ (reference sequence). V was clipped by 5 bases and J by 0 bases; unmatched bases: 11. The CDR3 nucleotides are TGTGCCAGCAGCAGACGTTGGACAGGGAAGATGAACACTGAAGCTTTCTTT. Translation gives CASSRRWTGKMNTEAFF.

The chain recombines TRBV3-1 (or the pseudogene TRBV3-2) with TRBJ2-7; D perhaps matches TRBD1 (5 bases). CDR1 is LGHDT and CDR2 is YNNKEL in the germline V gene (reference sequence). The CDR3 runs 13 residues. Trimming took off 1 base at V and 4 bases at J, with 8 bases between the two ends. For the CDR3, the DNA is TGTGCCAGCAGCCAAGGGGGCGATTACGAGCAGTACTTC. Amino acid sequence: CASSQGGDYEQYF.

The chain combines TRBV11-2 with TRBJ2-2, with a tentative D call TRBD2 (7 bases). Deletions cut 4 bases from V and 4 bases from J, with 22 bases between. CDR1 and CDR2 from the germline V gene are SGHAT and FQNNGV. The CDR3 runs to 18 residues. The DNA for the CDR3 is TGTGCCAGCAGCTCGCACCTTGCGAGGGAGGGGGGCACCGGGGAGCTGTTTTTT. This sequence encodes CASSSHLAREGGTGELFF.

The V and J genes are TRBV27 and TRBJ1-4; D possibly corresponds to TRBD1 (5 bases). The CDR3 has 16 amino acids. CDR1 is MNHEY and CDR2 is SMNVEV in the germline V gene (reference sequence). Trimming left V 7 bases short and J 3 bases short, with 18 bases between. CDR3 coding DNA: TGTGCCAGCACCTCCCAGGGTCAGAATTCTAATGAAAAACTGTTTTTT. Protein: CASTSQGQNSNEKLFF.

This rearrangement joins TRBV29-1 to TRBJ2-5, with 7 bases that match TRBD1. The CDR3 runs to 13 residues. The V gene's germline CDR1 is SQVTM and CDR2 ANQGSEA. The V and J ends lost 3 bases and 5 bases, in that order; junction bases with no gene match: 6. CDR3 sequence (DNA): TGCAGCGTTGACAACGACAGGGTGGAGACCCAGTACTTC. Its translation is CSVDNDRVETQYF.

The rearrangement uses TRBV5-1 and TRBJ1-1; D unresolved. CDR3 length: 15 residues. Per germline, CDR1 SGHRS and CDR2 YFSETQ. Trimming took off 4 bases at V and 1 base at J, with 14 bases between the two ends. The CDR3 here is CASSHTGMWNTEAFF. The CDR3, as DNA: TGCGCCAGCAGCCATACCGGTATGTGGAACACTGAAGCTTTCTTT.

The genes are TRBV19 and TRBJ1-3; 9 nucleotides match TRBD1. V dropped 1 base and J dropped 2; count of bases not matched to a gene: 0. In germline, CDR1 is LNHDA, CDR2 SQIVND (reference sequence). The CDR3 sequence is 15 residues long. The CDR3 region is CASSIGDRAGNTIYF. The CDR3 nucleotides read TGTGCCAGTAGTATAGGGGACAGGGCTGGAAACACCATATATTTT.

This chain uses TRBV7-9 with TRBJ2-7, with 11 nucleotides matching TRBD2. J lost 5 bases, V lost 4 bases, and 7 bases had no gene match. Germline values: CDR1 SEHNR, CDR2 FQNEAQ (reference sequence). This CDR3 is 15 amino acids long. This chain's CDR3 is CASSSSTSGSNEQYF. The CDR3 bases are TGTGCCAGCAGCTCTAGCACTAGCGGGAGTAACGAGCAGTACTTC.

The gene calls are TRBV5-8 and TRBJ1-1; 7 nucleotides match TRBD1. The CDR3 length is 14 residues. V was clipped by 1 base and J by 3 bases; unmatched bases: 3. CDR1 and CDR2 from the germline V gene are SGHTS and YDEGEE. CDR3 in amino acids: CASSLTGVDTEAFF. CDR3 DNA: TGTGCCAGCAGCTTGACAGGGGTAGACACTGAAGCTTTCTTT. The full variable domain, its missing parts supplied by reference TRBV5-8 and TRBJ1-1, is EAGVTQSPTHLIKTRGQQATLRCSPISGHTSVYWYQQALGLGLQFLLWYDEGEERNRGNFPPRFSGRQFPNYSSELNVNALELEDSALYLCASSLTGVDTEAFFGQGTRLTVV.

This clone was counted a single time. The rearrangement links TRBV7-8 to TRBJ1-1; D uncertain. Per germline, CDR1 SGHVS and CDR2 FQNEAQ. Trimming stripped 5 bases from V and 6 bases from J, with 7 bases between. The length of the CDR3 is 11 residues. This CDR3 is CASSPHPEAFF. In DNA form, the CDR3 reads TGTGCCAGCAGCCCACACCCTGAAGCTTTCTTT.

The J gene is TRBJ1-2, the V gene TRBV5-5; the match to TRBD1 covers 7 bases. This CDR3 has 19 amino acids. The germline gives CDR1 SGHKS, CDR2 YYEKEE (reference sequence). With V trimmed by 3 bases and J by 0 bases, 17 bases remained unmatched. CDR3 in amino acids: CASSSPRPGQHFANYGYTF. CDR3 bases: TGTGCCAGCAGCTCCCCACGTCCGGGACAGCATTTCGCTAACTATGGCTACACCTTC. Supplemented by reference TRBV5-5 and TRBJ1-2, the full variable domain reads DAGVTQSPTHLIKTRGQQVTLRCSPISGHKSVSWYQQVLGQGPQFIFQYYEKEERGRGNFPDRFSARQFPNYSSELNVNALLLGDSALYLCASSSPRPGQHFANYGYTFGSGTRLTVV.

The genes are TRBV5-1 and TRBJ2-7, with unresolved D. Germline values: CDR1 SGHRS, CDR2 YFSETQ. V gave up 0 bases and J gave up 3 bases, with 7 bases separating them. This CDR3 has 13 amino acids. CDR3 bases: TGCGCCAGCAGCTTGGGAGGTTACTACGAGCAGTACTTC. Its translation: CASSLGGYYEQYF.

The V gene is TRBV5-6, the J gene TRBJ1-1, with 8 bases that match TRBD1. Trimming at V came to 5 bases and at J to 5 bases, leaving 8 bases not matched to a gene. Germline CDR1 SGHDT, CDR2 YYEEEE. The CDR3 is 14 amino acids. The CDR3 DNA is TGTGCCAGCAGTCCCAGACAGGGGATTACTGAAGCTTTCTTT. This gives the protein CASSPRQGITEAFF. Based on the CDR3 plus reference TRBV5-6 and TRBJ1-1, the full variable domain is DAGVTQSPTHLIKTRGQQVTLRCSPKSGHDTVSWYQQALGQGPQFIFQYYEEEERQRGNFPDRFSGHQFPNYSSELNVNALLLGDSALYLCASSPRQGITEAFFGQGTRLTVV.

The chain is built from TRBV4-1 and TRBJ2-2; 8 bases map to TRBD2. The germline V gene encodes CDR1 MGHRA and CDR2 YSYEKL. With 5 bases clipped from V and 2 bases from J, the junction kept 4 bases outside the gene matches. The CDR3 has 15 residues. CDR3 nucleotides: TGCGCCAGCAGCGCAGGACTAGCCAACACCGGGGAGCTGTTTTTT. Protein sequence: CASSAGLANTGELFF.